This entry describes one T cell receptor beta chain. In the original workflow: Estimation of nucleated cell counts relied on the amplification of reference gene primers. Libraries were prepared by immunoSEQ multiplex PCR; TCRdb keeps only in-frame clonotypes and omits some of them. V and J calls and clone size come straight from that table; D and trimming were deduced from the DNA. This table holds 270,000 or so clones, approximately 86% found once. There are 12 residues in the CDR3. Losses at the gene ends were 5 bases for V and 10 bases for J; bases not matched to a gene: 5. Looked up from germline, CDR1 is SEHNR and CDR2 is FQNEAQ (reference sequence). This record comes from a study of blood T cell repertoires in COVID-19. Across the whole study: Material from acute and convalescent COVID-19 was sourced from the United States, Italy and Spain.

This sequence joins TRBV7-9 and TRBJ2-1, with 7 bases aligning to TRBD1. Sequencing input: peripheral blood. The TCR was taken from a woman younger than 30 with acute or convalescent COVID-19. Here the CDR3 DNA reads TGTGCCAGCAGCCACGGACAGGCAGAGCAGTTCTTC. It encodes CASSHGQAEQFF.